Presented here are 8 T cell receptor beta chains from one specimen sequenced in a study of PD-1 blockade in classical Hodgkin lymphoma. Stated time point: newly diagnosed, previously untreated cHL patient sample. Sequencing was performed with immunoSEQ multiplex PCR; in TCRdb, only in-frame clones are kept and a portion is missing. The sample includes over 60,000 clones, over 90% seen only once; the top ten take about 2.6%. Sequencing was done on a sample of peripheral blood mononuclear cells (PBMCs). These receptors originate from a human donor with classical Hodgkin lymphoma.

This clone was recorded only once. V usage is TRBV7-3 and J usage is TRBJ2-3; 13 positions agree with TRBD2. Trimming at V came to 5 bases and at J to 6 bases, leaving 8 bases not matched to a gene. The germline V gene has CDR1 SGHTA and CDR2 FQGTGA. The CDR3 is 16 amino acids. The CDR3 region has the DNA TGTGCCAGCAGCAAGGAACTAGCGGGGGGGATCGATACGCAGTATTTT. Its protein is CASSKELAGGIDTQYF.

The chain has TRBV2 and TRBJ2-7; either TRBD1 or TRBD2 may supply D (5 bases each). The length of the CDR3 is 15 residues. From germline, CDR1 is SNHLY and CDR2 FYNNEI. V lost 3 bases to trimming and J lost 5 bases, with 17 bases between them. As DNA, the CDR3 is TGTGCCAGCAGTGATGGGGGTTTGGGAAAGAACGAGCAGTACTTC. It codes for CASSDGGLGKNEQYF.

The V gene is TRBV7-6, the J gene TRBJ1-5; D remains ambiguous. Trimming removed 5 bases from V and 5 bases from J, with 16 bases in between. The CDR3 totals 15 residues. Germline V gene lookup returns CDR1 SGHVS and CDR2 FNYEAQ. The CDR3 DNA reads TGTGCCAGCAGCCCCGGACCCACGTTGGATCAGCCCCAGCATTTT. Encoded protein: CASSPGPTLDQPQHF.

CDR3 sequence reads: CASSLVGRGASYNEQFF. The CDR3 nucleotides read TGTGCCAGCAGCTTAGTAGGGCGCGGAGCCTCCTACAATGAGCAGTTCTTC. The chain links TRBV7-2 to TRBJ2-1; D gene uncertain. V was clipped by 1 base and J by 0 bases, with 13 bases between them. The CDR3 runs 17 residues. Germline CDR1 and CDR2: SGHTA and FQGNSA.

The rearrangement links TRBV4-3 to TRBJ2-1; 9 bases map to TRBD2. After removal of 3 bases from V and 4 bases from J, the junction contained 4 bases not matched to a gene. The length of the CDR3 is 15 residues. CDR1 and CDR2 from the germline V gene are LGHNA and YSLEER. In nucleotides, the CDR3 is TGCGCCAGCAGCCATATGCGGGGGGGGTACAATGAGCAGTTCTTC. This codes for CASSHMRGGYNEQFF.

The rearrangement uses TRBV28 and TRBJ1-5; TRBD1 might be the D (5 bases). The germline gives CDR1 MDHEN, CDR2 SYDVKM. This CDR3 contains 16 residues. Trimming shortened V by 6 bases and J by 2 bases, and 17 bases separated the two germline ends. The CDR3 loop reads CASRGAHGFGNQPQHF. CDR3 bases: TGTGCCAGCAGAGGGGCCCATGGTTTCGGCAATCAGCCCCAGCATTTT.

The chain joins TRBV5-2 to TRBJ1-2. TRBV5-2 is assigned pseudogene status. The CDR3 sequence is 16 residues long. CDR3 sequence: CASNTCGVRKTYGYTF. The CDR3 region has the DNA TGTGCCAGCAATACTTGTGGAGTACGAAAGACCTATGGCTACACCTTC.

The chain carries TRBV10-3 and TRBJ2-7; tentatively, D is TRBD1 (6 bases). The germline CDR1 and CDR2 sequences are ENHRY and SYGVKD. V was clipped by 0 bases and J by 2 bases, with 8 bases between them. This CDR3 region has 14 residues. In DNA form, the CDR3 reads TGTGCCATCAGTGAGTCGCCAGGGGCCTACGAGCAGTACTTC. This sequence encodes CAISESPGAYEQYF.